Below, 25 T cell receptor beta chains from the same sample are listed, as sequenced in a study of cytomegalovirus exposure and HLA in healthy donors. Primers for the PCR totalled 60 Vbeta and 13 Jbeta. Repertoires were generated with immunoSEQ multiplex PCR, while TCRdb's copy carries only in-frame clones and drops some. The sample contains some 130,000 clones, around 85% of which appear only once. Sequencing input: PBMCs. The receptors were sampled from a boy aged 5-17 years in good health and CMV-seronegative.

This clone has only one observation. The chain combines TRBV4-1 with TRBJ2-1, with TRBD2 identical over 12 bases. Germline V gives CDR1 MGHRA, CDR2 YSYEKL. J gave up 6 bases and V 3 bases, and 9 bases lay outside the gene matches. The CDR3 runs 17 residues. This chain's CDR3 is CASSQFSSGRAPNEQFF. The CDR3 coding sequence is TGCGCCAGCAGCCAGTTTTCTAGCGGGAGGGCCCCCAATGAGCAGTTCTTC.

The CDR3 here is CASSRTNRDFDEQYF. The CDR3 DNA follows: TGTGCCAGCAGCCGAACGAATCGGGACTTCGACGAGCAGTACTTC. The chain carries TRBV4-2 and TRBJ2-7, with D maybe TRBD2 (6 bases). Germline V gene data show CDR1 as LGHNA and CDR2 as YNFKEQ. The CDR3 spans 15 residues. V lost 4 bases to trimming and J lost 5 bases, with 18 bases between them.

The genes are TRBV2 and TRBJ2-3; 9 positions agree with TRBD2. Germline CDR1 and CDR2: SNHLY and FYNNEI. V lost 7 bases and J lost 0; bases outside the gene matches: 17. CDR3 length: 19 residues. CDR3 protein: CASTSGPGGGGLSTDTQYF. CDR3 coding DNA: TGTGCCAGCACCTCCGGCCCGGGCGGGGGGGGCCTTAGCACAGATACGCAGTATTTT. The full variable domain, in which reference TRBV2 and TRBJ2-3 provide the parts outside the CDR3, is EPEVTQTPSHQVTQMGQEVILRCVPISNHLYFYWYRQILGQKVEFLVSFYNNEISEKSEIFDDQFSVERPDGSNFTLKIRSTKLEDSAMYFCASTSGPGGGGLSTDTQYFGPGTRLTVL.

This clone was seen once. This CDR3 reads CASSEMRGSGGNTIYF. The DNA of the CDR3 is TGTGCCAGCAGCGAGATGAGGGGGTCGGGTGGAAACACCATATATTTT. The chain couples TRBV11-2 to TRBJ1-3; a possible D gene is TRBD1 (6 bases). Germline V gives CDR1 SGHAT, CDR2 FQNNGV. This CDR3 comprises 16 residues. V was pared by 5 bases and J by 3 bases, with 17 bases between.

This clone was observed a single time. J is TRBJ2-7 and V is TRBV19, with D possibly TRBD2 on 6 matching bases. The germline V gene has CDR1 LNHDA and CDR2 SQIVND (reference sequence). The CDR3 consists of 15 residues. Trimming removed 4 bases from V and 0 bases from J, with 13 bases in between. The CDR3: CASSTYLTSSYEQYF. The CDR3 nucleotides are TGTGCCAGTAGTACCTACTTGACTAGCTCCTACGAGCAGTACTTC.

J is TRBJ2-1 and V is TRBV7-8; 9 nucleotides agree with TRBD2. Germline CDR1 and CDR2: SGHVS and FQNEAQ. The CDR3 spans 17 residues. J lost 8 bases, V lost 4 bases, and 15 bases had no gene match. The CDR3 reads CASSYPRRLAVYDEQFF. Written as DNA, the CDR3 is TGTGCCAGCAGCTACCCGAGGAGACTAGCGGTTTATGATGAGCAGTTCTTC.

A single count supports this clone. The chain links TRBV30 to TRBJ2-7; D remains ambiguous. Germline-derived CDR1 and CDR2 are GTSNPN and SVGIG (reference sequence). This CDR3 is 14 amino acids long. V gave up 0 bases and J gave up 3 bases, with 12 bases separating them. The CDR3 bases are TGTGCCTGGAGTGTACAGCATGTCGACTACGAGCAGTACTTC. This encodes CAWSVQHVDYEQYF.

This chain's CDR3 is CATSTNLGGGVGGANVLTF. The CDR3 DNA follows: TGTGCCACCAGCACCAATCTGGGCGGGGGAGTAGGTGGGGCCAACGTCCTGACTTTC. The V and J genes are TRBV15 and TRBJ2-6; TRBD2 aligns across 7 bases. The V gene's germline CDR1 is LNHNV and CDR2 YYDKDF (reference sequence). With V trimmed by 4 bases and J by 3 bases, 15 bases remained unmatched. This CDR3 spans 19 amino acids.

J is TRBJ1-2 and V is TRBV19, with TRBD1 matching over 7 bases. The CDR3 is made up of 14 amino acids. With 5 bases clipped from V and 4 bases from J, the junction kept 7 bases outside the gene matches. The germline gives CDR1 LNHDA, CDR2 SQIVND (reference sequence). CDR3 residues: CASSHRDSTYGYTF. The CDR3 coding sequence is TGTGCCAGTAGTCATCGGGACAGCACCTATGGCTACACCTTC.

This chain joins TRBV14 and TRBJ1-2; 8 nucleotides match TRBD1. Germline CDR1 SGHDN, CDR2 FVKESK. This CDR3 spans 14 amino acids. Trimming took 2 bases from V and 3 from J; bases not matched to a gene: 2. The CDR3 nucleotides read TGTGCCAGCAGCCAACAGACAGGGGACTATGGCTACACCTTC. It specifies CASSQQTGDYGYTF. Complete variable domain (other parts from reference TRBV14 and TRBJ1-2): EAGVTQFPSHSVIEKGQTVTLRCDPISGHDNLYWYRRVMGKEIKFLLHFVKESKQDESGMPNNRFLAERTGGTYSTLKVQPAELEDSGVYFCASSQQTGDYGYTFGSGTRLTVV.

The CDR3 bases are TGCGCCAGCAAGACTAGCGGGAGTTGGGATACGCAGTATTTT. Protein product: CASKTSGSWDTQYF. The genes are TRBV5-1 and TRBJ2-3, with 12 bases aligning to TRBD2. The germline CDR1 and CDR2 sequences are SGHRS and YFSETQ. V was pared by 6 bases and J by 6 bases, with 5 bases of the junction left unmatched. This CDR3 comprises 14 residues.

The chain joins TRBV6-5 to TRBJ2-7; TRBD2 is a possible D gene (5 bases). Trimming removed 2 bases at V and 1 base at J, with 15 bases between. This CDR3 is built from 16 residues. Looked up from germline, CDR1 is MNHEY and CDR2 is SVGAGI. The CDR3 coding sequence is TGTGCCAGCAGTTACAGCAGCGGCGAAACTTCCTACGAGCAGTACTTC. This sequence encodes CASSYSSGETSYEQYF.

The chain uses TRBV15 and TRBJ1-5, with TRBD1 matching 8 bases. The CDR3 has 16 amino acids. V trimming: 3 bases; J trimming: 0 bases; junction bases outside the gene matches: 4. In germline, CDR1 is LNHNV, CDR2 YYDKDF (reference sequence). The DNA for the CDR3 is TGTGCCACCAGCAGCGCAGGGGGCTATAGCAATCAGCCCCAGCATTTT. Translated: CATSSAGGYSNQPQHF.

The V and J genes are TRBV4-2 and TRBJ2-7; 10 bases are a match to TRBD1. Germline V lookup: CDR1 LGHNA, CDR2 YNFKEQ. The CDR3 spans 17 residues. The junction had 13 bases not matched to a gene; V was cut back by 4 bases and J by 4 bases. Here the CDR3 reads CASSPSGRQGADYEQYF. In nucleotides, the CDR3 is TGTGCCAGCAGCCCCTCGGGGAGACAGGGGGCAGATTACGAGCAGTACTTC.

This clone came up once. This sequence joins TRBV5-6 and TRBJ2-3, with 12 positions matching TRBD2. The CDR3 extends over 17 amino acids. The germline V gene encodes CDR1 SGHDT and CDR2 YYEEEE. J was trimmed by 0 bases and V by 3 bases; bases with no gene match: 5. CDR3 residues: CASSWRLAGASTDTQYF. The CDR3 coding sequence is TGTGCCAGCAGCTGGAGACTAGCGGGGGCCAGCACAGATACGCAGTATTTT.

V usage is TRBV7-8 and J usage is TRBJ2-7; TRBD1 matches 8 bases. This CDR3 contains 14 residues. Germline loops: CDR1 SGHVS, CDR2 FQNEAQ. V gave up 5 bases and J gave up 6 bases; unmatched junction bases: 9. The CDR3 region has the DNA TGTGCCAGCAGCGTGGACAGGGTACTCCGCGAGCAGTACTTC. It codes for CASSVDRVLREQYF. The entire variable domain, with the rest obtained from reference TRBV7-8 and TRBJ2-7, is as follows: GAGVSQSPRYKVAKRGQDVALRCDPISGHVSLFWYQQALGQGPEFLTYFQNEAQLDKSGLPSDRFFAERPEGSVSTLKIQRTQQEDSAVYLCASSVDRVLREQYFGPGTRLTVT.

There are a few counts of this clone. The rearrangement joins TRBV5-1 to TRBJ2-7, with a tentative D call TRBD2 (5 bases). CDR3 length equals 14 residues. V gave up 3 bases and J gave up 3 bases, with 13 bases separating them. Germline V gene sequence: CDR1 SGHRS, CDR2 YFSETQ. The CDR3 sequence is CASSSHISVYEQYF. The CDR3, as DNA: TGCGCCAGCAGCTCCCACATTAGCGTCTACGAGCAGTACTTC.

The CDR3 sequence is CASSPTETGSNEQFF. DNA of the CDR3: TGTGCCAGCAGCCCAACGGAGACAGGAAGCAATGAGCAGTTCTTC. The V gene is TRBV7-2, the J gene TRBJ2-1; possibly TRBD1 for D (6 bases). The V end lost 5 bases, the J end lost 6 bases, and 17 bases lay between the germline ends. CDR1 SGHTA and CDR2 FQGNSA come from the germline V gene. The CDR3 has 15 residues.

V gene TRBV27 combines with J gene TRBJ2-1, with D tentatively TRBD2 (6 bases). Germline V gene data show CDR1 as MNHEY and CDR2 as SMNVEV (reference sequence). V was pared by 7 bases and J by 4 bases, with 29 bases between. The CDR3 spans 19 residues. Here the CDR3 DNA reads TGTGCCAGCACCCTCCGGCCTGGGGCGGAGGGCCCTCGTTACAATGAGCAGTTCTTC. Protein: CASTLRPGAEGPRYNEQFF.

This chain uses TRBV4-3 with TRBJ1-1; 12 nucleotides match TRBD1. Per germline, CDR1 LGHNA and CDR2 YSLEER. CDR3 length: 17 amino acids. Trimming at V came to 3 bases and at J to 6 bases, leaving 11 bases not matched to a gene. For the CDR3, the DNA is TGCGCCAGCAGCCAGCGGAGCGGGACAGGGGGCAAAGCTGAAGCTTTCTTT. Translated, it gives CASSQRSGTGGKAEAFF.

In its sample, this clone was seen a few times. This chain uses TRBV10-3 with TRBJ2-7; TRBD1 is a possible D gene (5 bases). The CDR3 runs to 12 residues. Per germline, CDR1 ENHRY and CDR2 SYGVKD. Trimming stripped 10 bases from V and 2 bases from J, with 12 bases between. The CDR3, as DNA: TGTGCCACGAACAGGAATACCTACGAGCAGTACTTC. It specifies CATNRNTYEQYF.

The chain's CDR3 is CASSQVARIDEQYF. CDR3 DNA sequence: TGCGCCAGCAGCCAAGTGGCCAGGATAGACGAGCAGTACTTC. The V call is TRBV4-1, the J call TRBJ2-7; D unresolved. The V gene lost 1 base and the J gene lost 5 bases, with 12 bases spanning the gap. Germline V gene lookup returns CDR1 MGHRA and CDR2 YSYEKL. This CDR3 contains 14 residues.

The chain employs TRBV4-3 and TRBJ2-1; possible D gene TRBD2, 5 bases. CDR1 and CDR2 (germline): LGHNA, YSLEER. The CDR3 has 15 amino acids. V lost 4 bases and J 2 bases, leaving 12 bases between the germline ends. The CDR3 region has the DNA TGCGCCAGCAGCCTTACAGCGGAACCCTACAATGAGCAGTTCTTC. Amino acid sequence: CASSLTAEPYNEQFF.

This sequence joins TRBV4-1 and TRBJ1-1, with 7 bases fitting TRBD1. CDR3 length equals 14 residues. V was clipped by 4 bases and J by 5 bases; unmatched bases: 7. Per the germline V gene, CDR1 is MGHRA and CDR2 is YSYEKL. For the CDR3, the DNA is TGCGCCAGCAGCCGTATCTCAGGGGGTACTGAAGCTTTCTTT. As protein: CASSRISGGTEAFF.

This chain links TRBV5-6 with TRBJ1-2, with 7 nucleotides matching TRBD1. There are 14 residues in the CDR3. From germline, CDR1 is SGHDT and CDR2 YYEEEE. V shed 3 bases and J 4 bases; nucleotides not matched to a gene: 6. The CDR3: CASSSTGTAYGYTF. The CDR3 nucleotides are TGTGCCAGCAGCTCTACCGGGACAGCCTATGGCTACACCTTC.